The rows below give T cell receptor beta chains drawn from one sample of a study of blood T cells in healthy people across ages. TCRdb fed the 5' RACE reads into MiXCR, producing one record per CDR3 protein. The repertoire holds around 870,000 distinct CDR3 sequences, with 29% as singletons. The specimen was blood. These receptors were collected from a woman older than 75 in good health. CDR3s include the opening cysteine and the closing phenylalanine or tryptophan. D genes are given only for firm matches. Part of the rows lack a size; the others show once, few, many or a class for expanded clones.

>TRBD1|.|TRBV7-2|TRBJ1-6
CASSPKGTGGNSPLHF
TGTGCCAGCAGCCCGAAGGGGACAGGGGGAAATTCACCCCTCCACTTT
>.|.|TRBV19|TRBJ1-5
CASSIGRGRNQPQHF
TGTGCCAGTAGTATAGGGAGGGGAAGAAATCAGCCCCAGCATTTT
>.|.|TRBV27|TRBJ1-1
CASSSSGAMNTEAFF
TGTGCCAGCAGTTCCTCGGGAGCTATGAACACTGAAGCTTTCTTT
>.|few|TRBV7-2|TRBJ1-1
CASSSRARNTEAFF
TGTGCCAGCAGCTCTCGGGCGCGGAACACTGAAGCTTTCTTT
>TRBD2|many|TRBV3-1|TRBJ2-5
CASSQLLAGETQYF
TGTGCCAGCAGCCAACTTCTAGCGGGAGAGACCCAGTACTTC
>TRBD2|.|TRBV20-1|TRBJ2-1
CSARLVGRTSGGPYNEQFF
TGCAGTGCTAGACTGGTTGGTCGAACTAGCGGGGGCCCCTACAATGAGCAGTTCTTC
>.|.|TRBV6-2/TRBV6-3|TRBJ2-5
CASSASGGNQETQYF
TGTGCCAGCAGCGCCAGTGGGGGAAACCAAGAGACCCAGTACTTC
>.|.|TRBV12-3/TRBV12-4|TRBJ2-5
CASSLGPPGVYEQYF
TGTGCCAGCAGCCTCGGGCCCCCTGGGGTCTATGAGCAGTACTTC
>.|many|TRBV24-1|TRBJ1-2
CATSDPGLPNYGYTF
TGTGCCACCAGTGACCCAGGCCTGCCTAACTATGGCTACACCTTC
>.|few|TRBV19|TRBJ2-1
CASSITGSPYNEQFF
TGTGCCAGTAGTATAACGGGTAGCCCCTACAATGAGCAGTTCTTC
>TRBD1|many|TRBV5-1|TRBJ1-1
CASRGTGANTEAFF
TGCGCCAGCAGAGGGACAGGGGCGAACACTGAAGCTTTCTTT
>TRBD1|.|TRBV18|TRBJ2-3
CASSPQGAGTDMQYF
TGTGCCAGCTCACCACAGGGGGCTGGCACAGATATGCAGTATTTT
>TRBD1|many|TRBV10-3|TRBJ2-7
CATRKGTEAYEQYF
TGTGCCACTAGGAAAGGGACAGAAGCCTACGAGCAGTACTTC
>.|many|TRBV6-2/TRBV6-3|TRBJ2-7
CASSYSRDASSYEQYF
TGTGCCAGCAGTTACTCACGGGACGCGAGCTCCTACGAGCAGTACTTC
>.|many|TRBV20-1|TRBJ1-5
CSARDPLGSAEKPQHF
TGCAGTGCTAGGGACCCCCTAGGATCTGCCGAGAAGCCCCAGCATTTT
>.|.|TRBV6-2/TRBV6-3|TRBJ2-2
CASKYGGTGELFF
TGTGCCAGCAAGTATGGGGGCACCGGGGAGCTGTTTTTT
>TRBD1|many|TRBV12-3/TRBV12-4|TRBJ2-5
CASSPPRTGRPAQYF
TGTGCCAGCAGTCCTCCTCGGACAGGCCGGCCAGCCCAGTACTTC